What follows are 3 T cell receptor beta chains derived from one specimen sequenced in a study of blood T cell repertoires in COVID-19. Method: immunoSEQ multiplex PCR; TCRdb's copy keeps in-frame clones and lacks some. The sample has about 270,000 clones, more than 75% seen once. The sample consisted of PBMCs or T cells enriched from blood (not recorded which). Receptor source: a woman aged 55-70 years in a cohort exposed to, infected with or recovered from COVID-19 (not recorded which).

About this clone itself: Other DNA variants within this sample encode the same CDR3. The gene calls are TRBV2 and TRBJ2-5; D not certain. CDR1 and CDR2 from the germline V gene are SNHLY and FYNNEI. This CDR3 region has 11 residues. Trimming pared 3 bases from V and 5 bases from J, leaving 4 bases between. The DNA of the CDR3 is TGTGCCAGCAGTGAGAGGGAGACCCAGTACTTC. This gives the protein CASSERETQYF.

This clone was recorded a few times. The V gene is TRBV2, the J gene TRBJ2-1; 7 bases are a match to TRBD2. The germline V gene has CDR1 SNHLY and CDR2 FYNNEI. The CDR3 length is 16 residues. V was clipped by 2 bases and J by 3 bases; unmatched bases: 7. The CDR3 loop is CASSEFPAGRYNEQFF. The CDR3 DNA reads as TGTGCCAGCAGTGAATTCCCAGCGGGGCGCTACAATGAGCAGTTCTTC.

The chain couples TRBV6-5 to TRBJ1-3; TRBD1 matches at 7 bases. V trimming: 6 bases; J trimming: 0 bases; junction bases outside the gene matches: 5. The CDR3 loop spans 15 amino acids. CDR1 is MNHEY, CDR2 SVGAGI, per germline. Here the CDR3 DNA reads TGTGCCAGCAGGCAGGGACAGTTCTCTGGAAACACCATATATTTT. Its translation: CASRQGQFSGNTIYF.